What follows is one T cell receptor (beta chain) and its context. The antigen is unknown. One junction end disagrees with the germline gene, perhaps due to a read error. TCR beta CDR3 regions were amplified from RNA transcripts. HTBI primers were employed in a first-round RT-PCR of the TCR CDR3. Via MiXCR, TCRdb re-called the multiplex PCR reads, giving one row per CDR3 protein. The table includes around 190,000 distinct CDR3 sequences, about 17% detected once. This sample is part of a study of T cells in Graves' hyperthyroidism and ophthalmopathy. Whole-study findings and limits: Ophthalmopathy stood apart from stable hyperthyroidism in a 13 V-J model. Researchers found most expanded thyroid clonotypes above 0.001 in blood as well.

The CDR3 has 14 residues. Germline CDR1 reads SGHNT; CDR2 reads YYREEE (reference sequence). Patients between 18 and 65 years old had hyperthyroidism, newly diagnosed and lasting under 2 months. Sequencing was performed on blood. The clonotype originates from a woman in her 50s with Graves' hyperthyroidism. V is TRBV5-4 and J is TRBJ2-5; weak D call: TRBD1 (5 bases). CDR3 loop: CASGLSAGQETQYF. DNA of the CDR3: TGTGCCAGCGGCTTGTCGGCAGGGCAAGAGACCCAGTACTTC.